This T cell receptor beta chain was recorded in a study of cytomegalovirus exposure and HLA in healthy donors. The PCR employed 60 Vbeta primers together with 13 Jbeta primers. Profiling relied on immunoSEQ multiplex PCR, and the TCRdb table lists in-frame clones only, not all of them. The table lists 110,000 or so clones, around 66% of them singletons. Germline CDR1 and CDR2: LNHDA and SQIVND (reference sequence). Trimming cost V 5 bases and J 2 bases; bases outside gene matches: 4. CDR3 length: 14 residues. This clone appeared a few times. The origin of this receptor is a young man in good health and CMV-seropositive. Material: PBMCs. The chain recombines TRBV19 with TRBJ1-2, with 8 bases lining up with TRBD1. CDR3 DNA sequence: TGTGCCAGTAGTGCGACAGGGGTGAACTATGGCTACACCTTC. The encoded protein is CASSATGVNYGYTF. Using reference TRBV19 and TRBJ1-2 for the parts outside the CDR3, the full variable domain is DGGITQSPKYLFRKEGQNVTLSCEQNLNHDAMYWYRQDPGQGLRLIYYSQIVNDFQKGDIAEGYSVSREKKESFPLTVTSAQKNPTAFYLCASSATGVNYGYTFGSGTRLTVV.